This T cell receptor (beta chain) appears in the sequencing data of a study of OX40 agonist ivuxolimab in advanced cancers. Whole-study context: Past anti-PD-1, anti-PD-L1 or anti-CTLA-4 therapy was accepted, and 30% to 50% had received some.

CDR1 is LNHDA, CDR2 SQIVND, per germline (reference sequence). The CDR3 is 15 amino acids. The junction had 7 bases not matched to a gene; V was cut back by 3 bases and J by 3 bases. The table came from immunoSEQ multiplex PCR; TCRdb's copy has only in-frame clones and leaves some out. This sample has 45,000 or so clones, with 89% found just once. The chain is built from TRBV19 and TRBJ2-7; TRBD1 matches 8 bases. The sequence was obtained from an adult with an advanced solid tumor such as melanoma, head and neck, liver or kidney cancer. Material: CD4+ or CD8+ T cells sorted from blood, obtained in a trial of the OX40 agonist ivuxolimab. The CDR3 bases are TGTGCCAGTAGTATCGGACAGGGCCCGGGCTACGAGCAGTACTTC. It encodes CASSIGQGPGYEQYF.